The rows below give T cell receptor beta chains drawn from one sample of a study of T cell changes during pregnancy in multiple sclerosis. Assay used: immunoSEQ multiplex PCR; TCRdb lists only in-frame clones, some missing. The sample lists 99,000 or so clones, 80% to 95% occurring once. The sequencing used peripheral blood, collected after pregnancy. These receptors were collected from a female donor with multiple sclerosis, enrolled in a pregnancy study. The CDR3 runs from the conserved cysteine through the conserved F or W. Fields, in order: V gene, D gene, clone size, J gene, CDR3 protein, CDR3 DNA. D genes are given only for firm matches. Rows may omit the clone size; those that give it use once, few, many or a size class.

TRBV6-5	.	.	TRBJ1-1	CASSSGQNTEAFF	TGTGCCAGCAGTTCTGGACAGAACACTGAAGCTTTCTTT
TRBV5-1	TRBD1	.	TRBJ1-2	CASSLATGQAANYGYTF	TGCGCCAGCAGCTTGGCGACAGGGCAGGCAGCTAACTATGGCTACACCTTC
TRBV19	.	.	TRBJ2-7	CASSHAASSYEQYF	TGTGCCAGTAGTCATGCAGCTAGCTCCTACGAGCAGTACTTC
TRBV7-6	TRBD2	.	TRBJ2-2	CASSGGGLNTGELFF	TGTGCCAGCAGCGGCGGGGGTCTGAACACCGGGGAGCTGTTTTTT
TRBV14	.	.	TRBJ2-7	CASSQVGGIHEQYF	TGTGCCAGCAGCCAAGTCGGGGGTATCCACGAGCAGTACTTC
TRBV6-1	.	.	TRBJ2-1	CASSDSVMMYNEQFF	TGTGCCAGCAGTGATAGTGTCATGATGTACAATGAGCAGTTCTTC
TRBV11-2	.	once	TRBJ2-1	CASSSNTGSGNEQFF	TGTGCCAGCAGCTCCAATACCGGGAGTGGTAATGAGCAGTTCTTC
TRBV7-7	.	.	TRBJ2-1	CASSLSDYAYNEQFF	TGTGCCAGCAGCTTATCGGACTATGCCTACAATGAGCAGTTCTTC
TRBV5-1	.	.	TRBJ2-1	CASSPDTAGAYNEQFF	TGCGCCAGCAGTCCTGATACGGCGGGGGCGTACAATGAGCAGTTCTTC
TRBV6-1	TRBD1	.	TRBJ1-5	CASTRGLPSNQPQHF	TGTGCCAGCACCAGGGGGCTACCTAGCAATCAGCCCCAGCATTTT
TRBV30	.	.	TRBJ1-1	CAWSGQGMNTEAFF	TGTGCCTGGAGTGGGCAGGGGATGAACACTGAAGCTTTCTTT
TRBV5-1	TRBD2	.	TRBJ2-1	CASSLGRTSGSRNEQFF	TGCGCCAGCAGCTTGGGAAGGACTAGCGGGAGCAGGAATGAGCAGTTCTTC
TRBV11-2	.	once	TRBJ2-6	CASSTLPPGVGANVLTF	TGTGCCAGCAGCACCCTACCCCCAGGGGTTGGGGCCAACGTCCTGACTTTC
TRBV5-1	TRBD2	.	TRBJ2-1	CASSLRTSGTSSYNEQFF	TGCGCCAGCAGCCTTCGGACTAGCGGGACGAGCTCCTACAATGAGCAGTTCTTC
TRBV7-2	.	.	TRBJ2-3	CASSSIVGRSTDTQYF	TGTGCCAGCAGCTCCATAGTGGGCCGGAGCACAGATACGCAGTATTTT
TRBV9	.	.	TRBJ2-5	CASSVWTGRGQETQYF	TGTGCCAGCAGCGTATGGACAGGGAGGGGGCAAGAGACCCAGTACTTC
TRBV28	TRBD1	.	TRBJ2-7	CASSGRDRGRGEQYF	TGTGCCAGCAGTGGCCGGGACAGGGGCCGGGGCGAGCAGTACTTC
TRBV5-4	.	.	TRBJ1-1	CASSLMGGPSGGAFF	TGTGCCAGCAGCCTGATGGGGGGGCCGTCAGGAGGAGCTTTCTTT
TRBV4-1	TRBD1	.	TRBJ1-1	CASSQGQLMNTEAFF	TGCGCCAGCAGCCAGGGACAGCTTATGAACACTGAAGCTTTCTTT